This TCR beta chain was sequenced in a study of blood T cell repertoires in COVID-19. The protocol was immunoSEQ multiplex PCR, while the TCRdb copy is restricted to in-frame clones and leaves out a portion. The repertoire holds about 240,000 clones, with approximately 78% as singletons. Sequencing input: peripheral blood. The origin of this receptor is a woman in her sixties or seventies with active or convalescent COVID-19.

The CDR3: CASSEDSSRSNQPQHF. The CDR3 nucleotides are TGTGCCAGCAGTGAAGATAGCAGCCGCAGCAATCAGCCCCAGCATTTT. This chain joins TRBV6-1 and TRBJ1-5, with D uncertain. The ends were cut back, 1 base at V and 1 base at J, with 11 bases in the middle. The CDR3 loop spans 16 amino acids. Germline CDR1 is MNHNS and CDR2 is SASEGT.